These 30 T cell receptor beta chains were all obtained from the same sample, sequenced in a study of cytomegalovirus exposure and HLA in healthy donors. With 60 Vbeta and 13 Jbeta primers, the PCR was carried out. Profiling relied on immunoSEQ multiplex PCR, and the TCRdb table lists in-frame clones only, not all of them. This sample has approximately 100,000 clones, with about 70% found just once. What was sequenced was PBMCs. The source is a woman in her forties in good health and CMV-seronegative.

This clone was recorded once. V usage is TRBV5-1 and J usage is TRBJ2-5; TRBD1 agrees at 10 bases. The CDR3 is made up of 16 amino acids. Trimming cost V 0 bases and J 3 bases; bases outside gene matches: 5. Germline V gene sequence: CDR1 SGHRS, CDR2 YFSETQ. The CDR3 sequence is CASSLGLDRGEETQYF. CDR3 nucleotides: TGCGCCAGCAGCTTGGGGTTGGACAGGGGGGAAGAGACCCAGTACTTC.

The chain employs TRBV11-2 and TRBJ2-2; 8 positions match TRBD2. Looked up from germline, CDR1 is SGHAT and CDR2 is FQNNGV. The CDR3 consists of 17 residues. The V and J ends lost 1 base and 0 bases, in that order; junction bases with no gene match: 4. DNA of the CDR3: TGTGCCAGCAGCTTAGGAGCGGGGGACTCGAACACCGGGGAGCTGTTTTTT. It encodes CASSLGAGDSNTGELFF.

V and J are TRBV4-3 and TRBJ2-2, with D possibly being TRBD2 (7 bases). CDR1 is LGHNA, CDR2 YSLEER, per germline. V gave up 1 base and J gave up 4 bases, with 13 bases separating them. This CDR3 spans 16 amino acids. CDR3 nucleotide sequence: TGCGCCAGCAGCCAAGGCCGGGGGGCCGGCACCGGGGAGCTGTTTTTT. Translated: CASSQGRGAGTGELFF.

Remarks on this clone: One end of the junction fails to match germline, which may point to a read error. The J gene is TRBJ2-7, the V gene TRBV28; D is undetermined. The CDR3 totals 15 residues. Germline CDR1 and CDR2: MDHEN and SYDVKM. CDR3: CASSFKWSRSYEQYF. CDR3 sequence (DNA): TGTGCCAGCAGTTTTAAGTGGTCCCGCTCCTATGAGCAGTACTTC.

This clone came up once. The chain uses TRBV7-2 and TRBJ2-3; D remains unclear. Germline CDR1 reads SGHTA; CDR2 reads FQGNSA. CDR3 size: 12 residues. The V end was cut by 6 bases, the J end by 4 bases, with 8 bases between. The CDR3, as DNA: TGTGCCAGCAGTCCGACTGCAGATACGCAGTATTTT. This sequence encodes CASSPTADTQYF.

The chain recombines TRBV28 with TRBJ2-3; 9 nucleotides match TRBD1. The CDR3 has 17 residues. Germline CDR1 MDHEN, CDR2 SYDVKM. V shed 5 bases and J 0 bases; nucleotides not matched to a gene: 9. CDR3 DNA sequence: TGTGCCAGCAGTCCCGAGACAGGGGGGGGGAGCACAGATACGCAGTATTTT. Amino acids: CASSPETGGGSTDTQYF. The variable domain in full, completed from reference TRBV28 and TRBJ2-3, reads DVKVTQSSRYLVKRTGEKVFLECVQDMDHENMFWYRQDPGLGLRLIYFSYDVKMKEKGDIPEGYSVSREKKERFSLILESASTNQTSMYLCASSPETGGGSTDTQYFGPGTRLTVL.

In its sample, this clone was seen a few times. The chain combines TRBV7-2 with TRBJ1-5, with TRBD1 as a possible D gene (6 bases). Germline CDR1 is SGHTA and CDR2 is FQGNSA. Trimming shortened V by 1 base and J by 4 bases, and 11 bases separated the two germline ends. This CDR3 comprises 15 residues. CDR3 residues: CASSLVTGSNQPQHF. CDR3 coding DNA: TGTGCCAGCAGCTTAGTAACAGGGTCTAATCAGCCCCAGCATTTT.

The sample holds a few counts of this clone. The chain carries TRBV19 and TRBJ1-4; D perhaps matches TRBD1 (5 bases). V lost 6 bases, J lost 8 bases, and 13 bases lay in between. Germline values: CDR1 LNHDA, CDR2 SQIVND (reference sequence). The CDR3 covers 13 residues. CDR3 protein: CASSPGFGEKLFF. The CDR3 DNA reads TGTGCCAGTAGCCCAGGGTTTGGCGAAAAACTGTTTTTT. Combining the CDR3 with reference TRBV19 and TRBJ1-4 gives the whole variable domain DGGITQSPKYLFRKEGQNVTLSCEQNLNHDAMYWYRQDPGQGLRLIYYSQIVNDFQKGDIAEGYSVSREKKESFPLTVTSAQKNPTAFYLCASSPGFGEKLFFGSGTQLSVL.

The chain employs TRBV2 and TRBJ1-2; 8 bases align to TRBD1. The CDR3 consists of 14 residues. V shed 9 bases, J shed 4 bases, and the junction held 10 bases outside the gene matches. Germline loops: CDR1 SNHLY, CDR2 FYNNEI. DNA of the CDR3: TGTGCCAGTACAGGGGGGCGGTACCGCTATGGCTACACCTTC. This translates into CASTGGRYRYGYTF.

The CDR3 DNA reads TGTGCCAGTAGTATATCCTTCTCCCGGGGAGCCTCGTACAATGAGCAGTTCTTC. The encoded protein is CASSISFSRGASYNEQFF. The rearrangement uses TRBV19 and TRBJ2-1, with D perhaps TRBD2 (5 bases). Between the trimmed V and J ends, which lost 2 bases and 4 bases, there was a span of 21 bases. Germline CDR1 reads LNHDA; CDR2 reads SQIVND (reference sequence). The CDR3 has 18 residues.

Only a few counts were recorded for this clone. Germline is not matched at one junction end, which may reflect a read error. The chain joins TRBV7-9 to TRBJ2-3, with 9 bases identical to TRBD2. The CDR3 consists of 12 residues. The germline CDR1 and CDR2 sequences are SEHNR and FQNEAQ (reference sequence). The CDR3 is CSSTTSGDTQYF. In DNA form, the CDR3 reads TGTTCCAGCACTACTAGCGGGGATACGCAGTATTTT.

With regard to this clone: An end of the junction does not agree with germline; a read error may underlie this. This chain connects TRBV7-9 to TRBJ1-1, with D perhaps matching TRBD1 (5 bases). The CDR3 is 14 residues long. Germline loops: CDR1 SEHNR, CDR2 FQNEAQ (reference sequence). The CDR3 spells CSSSLATVNTEAFF. The CDR3, as DNA: TGTTCCAGCAGCTTAGCGACAGTGAACACTGAAGCTTTCTTT.

This clone was counted only a few times. The chain uses TRBV5-1 and TRBJ2-2, with TRBD2 matching over 10 bases. The CDR3 runs to 18 residues. Germline assignment: CDR1 SGHRS and CDR2 YFSETQ. Unmatched junction bases numbered 5, after V lost 0 bases and J lost 0 bases. The CDR3: CASSLDLAGEANTGELFF. CDR3 in DNA: TGCGCCAGCAGCTTGGATCTAGCGGGGGAGGCGAACACCGGGGAGCTGTTTTTT.

CDR3 bases: TGTGCCATCAGTGAGGGGGAGCGGTATGAGCAGTTCTTC. It encodes CAISEGERYEQFF. The J gene is TRBJ2-1, the V gene TRBV10-3; a possible D gene is TRBD2 (5 bases). Germline V gene sequence: CDR1 ENHRY, CDR2 SYGVKD. This CDR3 comprises 13 residues. V was clipped by 2 bases and J by 8 bases, with 10 bases between them.

J is TRBJ1-1 and V is TRBV29-1, with D unresolved. The CDR3 is 13 amino acids. V lost 3 bases to trimming and J lost 4 bases, with 12 bases between them. Germline lookup yields CDR1 SQVTM and CDR2 ANQGSEA. In nucleotides, the CDR3 is TGCAGCGTTGAGGTCTCTGAGGGCACTGAAGCTTTCTTT. Translating it yields CSVEVSEGTEAFF.

The chain combines TRBV7-2 with TRBJ2-7; possible D gene TRBD1, 5 bases. The CDR3 consists of 13 residues. V was pared by 2 bases and J by 6 bases, with 11 bases between. CDR1 and CDR2 from the germline V gene are SGHTA and FQGNSA. CDR3 DNA sequence: TGTGCCAGCAGCTTATTTTCAGGGTTCGAGCAGTACTTC. Amino acid sequence: CASSLFSGFEQYF. The whole variable domain, filled in from reference TRBV7-2 and TRBJ2-7, reads GAGVSQSPSNKVTEKGKDVELRCDPISGHTALYWYRQSLGQGLEFLIYFQGNSAPDKSGLPSDRFSAERTGGSVSTLTIQRTQQEDSAVYLCASSLFSGFEQYFGPGTRLTVT.

The sample holds a few counts of this clone. V and J are TRBV30 and TRBJ1-2; TRBD1 is a possible D gene (6 bases). Trimming removed 8 bases at V and 4 bases at J, with 14 bases between. The germline V gene encodes CDR1 GTSNPN and CDR2 SVGIG (reference sequence). CDR3 length: 12 residues. CDR3 region: CAPWTVLYGYTF. In DNA, the CDR3 is TGTGCCCCATGGACAGTCCTCTATGGCTACACCTTC. The whole variable domain, filled in from reference TRBV30 and TRBJ1-2, reads SQTIHQWPATLVQPVGSPLSLECTVEGTSNPNLYWYRQAAGRGLQLLFYSVGIGQISSEVPQNLSASRPQDRQFILSSKKLLLSDSGFYLCAPWTVLYGYTFGSGTRLTVV.

The rearrangement joins TRBV27 to TRBJ2-7; the match to TRBD1 covers 8 bases. The CDR3 length is 13 residues. Germline V lookup: CDR1 MNHEY, CDR2 SMNVEV (reference sequence). With V trimmed by 5 bases and J by 5 bases, 5 bases remained unmatched. As DNA, the CDR3 is TGTGCCAGCAGTAGACAGGGGTCCAACGAGCAGTACTTC. Its translation is CASSRQGSNEQYF.

V and J are TRBV6-6 and TRBJ2-5; D remains unclear. The CDR3 length is 16 residues. The germline CDR1 and CDR2 sequences are MNHNY and SVGAGI (reference sequence). The germline V and J ends were trimmed by 6 bases and 2 bases, with 19 bases remaining between them. The CDR3 loop is CASRAARLEPQETQYF. The DNA of the CDR3 is TGTGCCAGCAGGGCGGCCAGACTCGAACCACAAGAGACCCAGTACTTC.

The chain employs TRBV5-6 and TRBJ1-2, with 10 bases lining up with TRBD1. Looked up from germline, CDR1 is SGHDT and CDR2 is YYEEEE. The CDR3 totals 16 residues. The J segment lost 4 bases and the V segment lost 0 bases, leaving 6 bases of the junction unmatched. The CDR3 loop is CASSLATGGMIYGYTF. The DNA for the CDR3 is TGTGCCAGCAGCTTGGCGACAGGGGGCATGATCTATGGCTACACCTTC.

The rearrangement joins TRBV15 to TRBJ2-4; D is unclear. V was shortened by 0 bases and J by 2 bases, with 14 bases between the two germline ends. CDR1 and CDR2 from the germline V gene are LNHNV and YYDKDF (reference sequence). This CDR3 comprises 17 residues. The CDR3 DNA sequence: TGTGCCACCAGCAGAGAGGGTTCTAGGAGTTCCAAAAACATTCAGTACTTC. It encodes CATSREGSRSSKNIQYF.

This chain uses TRBV7-9 with TRBJ2-2; the D gene is possibly TRBD1 (5 bases). There are 15 residues in the CDR3. The germline gives CDR1 SEHNR, CDR2 FQNEAQ (reference sequence). With 6 bases removed from V and 2 bases from J, the gap between germline ends came to 13 bases. In DNA form, the CDR3 reads TGTGCCAGCAGGCCGGCGGACAAAAACACCGGGGAGCTGTTTTTT. Protein: CASRPADKNTGELFF. The whole variable domain, filled in from reference TRBV7-9 and TRBJ2-2, reads DTGVSQNPRHKITKRGQNVTFRCDPISEHNRLYWYRQTLGQGPEFLTYFQNEAQLEKSRLLSDRFSAERPKGSFSTLEIQRTEQGDSAMYLCASRPADKNTGELFFGEGSRLTVL.

Details on this clone: One junction end does not reproduce the germline sequence, and a read error may be involved. The chain uses TRBV7-9 and TRBJ2-2; D not certain. The CDR3 spans 16 residues. CDR1 is SEHNR, CDR2 FQNEAQ, per germline (reference sequence). The CDR3 nucleotides read TGTTCCAGCAGTCGCCCAGGTTCAACGAACACCGGGGAGCTGTTTTTT. Its translation is CSSSRPGSTNTGELFF. The whole variable domain, remainder taken from reference TRBV7-9 and TRBJ2-2, is DTGVSQNPRHKITKRGQNVTFRCDPISEHNRLYWYRQTLGQGPEFLTYFQNEAQLEKSRLLSDRFSAERPKGSFSTLEIQRTEQGDSAMYLCSSSRPGSTNTGELFFGEGSRLTVL.

The chain links TRBV6-5 to TRBJ2-1; D may be TRBD2 (6 bases). Trimming pared 5 bases from V and 2 bases from J, leaving 13 bases between. Germline assignment: CDR1 MNHEY and CDR2 SVGAGI. The CDR3 runs to 15 residues. The CDR3 bases are TGTGCCAGCAGTCAAGGACGGGGGACCTACAATGAGCAGTTCTTC. Translation: CASSQGRGTYNEQFF.

This chain links TRBV6-5 with TRBJ2-1; 7 positions agree with TRBD2. The CDR3 length is 13 residues. V was pared by 6 bases and J by 8 bases, with 7 bases of the junction left unmatched. Germline V gene data show CDR1 as MNHEY and CDR2 as SVGAGI. CDR3 protein: CASRIRGVDEQFF. CDR3 bases: TGTGCCAGCAGGATTCGGGGGGTCGATGAGCAGTTCTTC.

The chain is built from TRBV18 and TRBJ1-6, with a tentative D call TRBD1 (6 bases). This CDR3 is 13 amino acids long. Germline CDR1 KGHSH, CDR2 LQKENI. The V and J ends lost 8 bases and 7 bases respectively, with 12 bases between them. CDR3 DNA: TGTGCCAGCCCAGTCGGGACAAATTCACCCCTCCACTTT. Residues: CASPVGTNSPLHF.

This rearrangement joins TRBV27 to TRBJ2-7; D is uncertain. The CDR3 has 12 residues. From germline, CDR1 is MNHEY and CDR2 SMNVEV (reference sequence). Trimming removed 5 bases from V and 2 bases from J, with 7 bases in between. The CDR3 protein is CASSTDTYEQYF. The CDR3 DNA sequence: TGTGCCAGCAGTACCGACACCTACGAGCAGTACTTC.

The chain uses TRBV4-3 and TRBJ1-5, with D possibly TRBD1 on 6 matching bases. This CDR3 is 15 amino acids long. CDR1 is LGHNA and CDR2 is YSLEER in the germline V gene. V was pared by 5 bases and J by 1 base, with 12 bases between. The CDR3 DNA sequence: TGCGCCAGCAGCTCCGGGACAAACAGCAATCAGCCCCAGCATTTT. Encoded protein: CASSSGTNSNQPQHF.

The genes are TRBV7-9 and TRBJ1-3, with D tentatively TRBD1 (6 bases). Germline assignment: CDR1 SEHNR and CDR2 FQNEAQ (reference sequence). The CDR3 extends over 10 amino acids. The CDR3 DNA is TGTTCCACGGGGGGCAACACCATATATTTT. Encoded protein: CSTGGNTIYF. The variable domain in full, completed from reference TRBV7-9 and TRBJ1-3, reads DTGVSQNPRHKITKRGQNVTFRCDPISEHNRLYWYRQTLGQGPEFLTYFQNEAQLEKSRLLSDRFSAERPKGSFSTLEIQRTEQGDSAMYLCSTGGNTIYFGEGSWLTVV.

This chain links TRBV5-4 with TRBJ1-2; D is unclear. The germline CDR1 and CDR2 sequences are SGHNT and YYREEE (reference sequence). Deletions cut 0 bases from V and 6 bases from J, with 12 bases between. The CDR3 totals 14 residues. CDR3 residues: CASSLESGLDGYTF. The CDR3, as DNA: TGTGCCAGCAGCTTGGAGTCCGGGTTAGATGGCTACACCTTC. Combining the CDR3 with reference TRBV5-4 and TRBJ1-2 gives the whole variable domain ETGVTQSPTHLIKTRGQQVTLRCSSQSGHNTVSWYQQALGQGPQFIFQYYREEENGRGNFPPRFSGLQFPNYSSELNVNALELDDSALYLCASSLESGLDGYTFGSGTRLTVV.